Presented here are 32 T cell receptor beta chains from one specimen sequenced in a study of Ad26.COV2.S vaccination and SARS-CoV-2 variants. Assay: immunoSEQ multiplex PCR; the TCRdb copy retains only in-frame clones and omits some. The sample shows approximately 400,000 clones, 70% to 90% of them seen only once. The treatment denotes: some 20 received Ad26.COV2.S at low or high dose, single or two shots; 5 received placebo; per-sample allocation not given. Sampling was done on day 63 after the first vaccine or placebo injection. The input for sequencing was peripheral blood, taken in a trial of Ad26.COV2.S vaccine versus placebo. The receptors were sampled from a person between 18 and 59 years old who received the Ad26.COV2.S COVID-19 vaccine or a placebo.

The chain couples TRBV24-1 to TRBJ2-5, with TRBD2 matching 9 bases. Germline CDR1 is KGHDR and CDR2 is SFDVKD. The CDR3 runs to 15 residues. J gave up 5 bases and V 3 bases, and 6 bases lay outside the gene matches. CDR3 sequence (DNA): TGTGCCACCAGTGATCCTGGGGCGGGAGGGGAGACCCAGTACTTC. Translation: CATSDPGAGGETQYF.

The genes are TRBV4-1 and TRBJ1-1; a weak D match, TRBD1 (6 bases). V lost 4 bases to trimming and J lost 5 bases, with 14 bases between them. Germline V gene sequence: CDR1 MGHRA, CDR2 YSYEKL. CDR3 length: 14 residues. The CDR3 here is CASSPGRGFTEAFF. The DNA for the CDR3 is TGCGCCAGCAGCCCGGGGAGGGGGTTTACTGAAGCTTTCTTT.

This clone has only a few counts. The V and J genes are TRBV2 and TRBJ1-1; no clear D gene. Germline V gene sequence: CDR1 SNHLY, CDR2 FYNNEI. Trimming cost V 1 base and J 6 bases, with 9 bases left between them. The CDR3 length is 13 residues. This CDR3 is CASSEVTEPEAFF. The CDR3 region has the DNA TGTGCCAGCAGTGAAGTAACGGAGCCTGAAGCTTTCTTT.

This chain joins TRBV12-3 or TRBV12-4 and TRBJ2-2; D gene ambiguous. Trimming removed 4 bases at V and 4 bases at J, with 7 bases between. The CDR3 has 13 amino acids. The CDR3 spells CASSWGPTGELFF. CDR3 in DNA: TGTGCCAGCAGTTGGGGTCCCACCGGGGAGCTGTTTTTT.

The rearrangement uses TRBV19 and TRBJ1-1; tentatively, D is TRBD1 (5 bases). Per the germline V gene, CDR1 is LNHDA and CDR2 is SQIVND (reference sequence). This CDR3 is 14 amino acids long. V lost 0 bases, J lost 7 bases, and 12 bases lay in between. CDR3 sequence reads: CASSIDLSGLEAFF. The CDR3 DNA is TGTGCCAGTAGTATAGATCTCTCGGGACTTGAAGCTTTCTTT.

The rearrangement links TRBV21-1 to TRBJ2-7; TRBD2 is the table's D call and was not checked against the DNA. TRBV21-1 is designated a pseudogene. The CDR3 totals 14 residues. CDR3 loop: CASPPSGTTYEQYF. CDR3 in DNA: TGTGCCAGCCCTCCGAGCGGTACCACCTACGAGCAGTACTTC.

The chain employs TRBV3-1 (or the pseudogene TRBV3-2) and TRBJ1-5; 7 bases fit TRBD1. The CDR3 is made up of 17 amino acids. Germline CDR1 LGHDT, CDR2 YNNKEL (reference sequence). The V and J ends lost 1 base and 7 bases, in that order; junction bases with no gene match: 13. CDR3 in DNA: TGTGCCAGCAGCCAAGGGACACCAGGGGGGGCGGGGCAGCCCCAGCATTTT. This encodes CASSQGTPGGAGQPQHF.

This clone was counted ten times or more. The chain uses TRBV5-8 and TRBJ2-7; D unclear. The CDR3 consists of 16 residues. CDR1 is SGHTS and CDR2 is YDEGEE in the germline V gene. V was pared by 4 bases and J by 3 bases, with 20 bases between. CDR3 in DNA: TGTGCCAGCAGCCCCGCTGGGTGGATTTGGGGCTACGAGCAGTACTTC. Its translation: CASSPAGWIWGYEQYF.

The J gene is TRBJ1-3, the V gene TRBV5-1; D possibly corresponds to TRBD1 (6 bases). The CDR3 has 17 amino acids. Germline-derived CDR1 and CDR2 are SGHRS and YFSETQ. Trimming left V 0 bases short and J 2 bases short, with 15 bases between. CDR3 sequence reads: CASSLGGPRATGNTIYF. The CDR3 DNA reads TGCGCCAGCAGCTTGGGGGGGCCGAGGGCCACTGGAAACACCATATATTTT. Using reference TRBV5-1 and TRBJ1-3 for the parts outside the CDR3, the full variable domain is KAGVTQTPRYLIKTRGQQVTLSCSPISGHRSVSWYQQTPGQGLQFLFEYFSETQRNKGNFPGRFSGRQFSNSRSEMNVSTLELGDSALYLCASSLGGPRATGNTIYFGEGSWLTVV.

This rearrangement joins TRBV2 to TRBJ2-7, with TRBD1 matching 9 bases. CDR1 and CDR2 from the germline V gene are SNHLY and FYNNEI. CDR3 size: 13 residues. V shed 10 bases, J shed 4 bases, and the junction held 8 bases outside the gene matches. DNA of the CDR3: TGTGCCACCGGACAGGGGTCAAATTACGAGCAGTACTTC. It translates to CATGQGSNYEQYF.

V gene TRBV6-5 combines with J gene TRBJ2-7; 8 bases map to TRBD1. Per the germline V gene, CDR1 is MNHEY and CDR2 is SVGAGI. V gave up 7 bases and J gave up 7 bases; unmatched junction bases: 12. The CDR3 extends over 14 amino acids. The DNA for the CDR3 is TGTGCCAGCAATCAACCCCAGGGGGCCGGGGAGCAGTACTTC. Protein sequence: CASNQPQGAGEQYF.

The chain joins TRBV19 to TRBJ1-2; 7 bases line up with TRBD1. J gave up 10 bases and V 4 bases, and 12 bases lay outside the gene matches. The length of the CDR3 is 14 residues. Germline assignment: CDR1 LNHDA and CDR2 SQIVND (reference sequence). CDR3 amino acids: CASSRYPGQCDYTF. The CDR3 DNA reads as TGTGCCAGTAGTAGGTACCCGGGACAGTGCGACTACACCTTC.

The chain carries TRBV5-6 and TRBJ2-7, with TRBD2 matching over 10 bases. With 4 bases clipped from V and 4 bases from J, the junction kept 8 bases outside the gene matches. CDR1 is SGHDT and CDR2 is YYEEEE in the germline V gene. The length of the CDR3 is 15 residues. The CDR3 DNA reads as TGTGCCAGCAGCAGCGCTAGCGGGAGTAAGTACGAGCAGTACTTC. It specifies CASSSASGSKYEQYF.

This clone has only one observation. As DNA, the CDR3 is TGCGCCAGCAGAAGGGACGGAGTCCTCGGTTACAATGAGCAGTTCTTC. This encodes CASRRDGVLGYNEQFF. V usage is TRBV5-1 and J usage is TRBJ2-1; D is possibly TRBD1 or TRBD2 (5 bases each). Per germline, CDR1 SGHRS and CDR2 YFSETQ. CDR3 length: 16 residues. Trimming took off 5 bases at V and 4 bases at J, with 19 bases between the two ends.

The chain uses TRBV7-9 and TRBJ2-2, with TRBD1 matching 7 bases. This CDR3 has 15 residues. Germline V gene lookup returns CDR1 SEHNR and CDR2 FQNEAQ (reference sequence). V was clipped by 4 bases and J by 3 bases; unmatched bases: 5. The DNA of the CDR3 is TGTGCCAGCAGCTCATCGGGACAGTACACCGGGGAGCTGTTTTTT. This sequence encodes CASSSSGQYTGELFF.

This chain uses TRBV4-1 with TRBJ1-1; 7 nucleotides line up with TRBD1. J was trimmed by 0 bases and V by 2 bases; bases with no gene match: 3. From germline, CDR1 is MGHRA and CDR2 YSYEKL. CDR3 length: 15 amino acids. The CDR3 coding sequence is TGCGCCAGCAGCCAAAGACAGGGATTGAACACTGAAGCTTTCTTT. This sequence encodes CASSQRQGLNTEAFF.

The J gene is TRBJ1-6, the V gene TRBV5-4; D uncertain. Germline CDR1 SGHNT, CDR2 YYREEE (reference sequence). The CDR3 covers 17 residues. With 0 bases removed from V and 0 bases from J, the gap between germline ends came to 10 bases. The CDR3 spells CASSLGEGSSYNSPLHF. The CDR3 bases are TGTGCCAGCAGCTTGGGGGAAGGGAGCTCCTATAATTCACCCCTCCACTTT.

This clone occurred a few times. CDR3 coding DNA: TGTGCCAGCAGGGAATTTCCGGGTAATGAAAAACTGTTTTTT. Translating gives CASREFPGNEKLFF. The chain is built from TRBV27 and TRBJ1-4; D is undetermined. Germline V gene data show CDR1 as MNHEY and CDR2 as SMNVEV (reference sequence). Trimming took off 6 bases at V and 4 bases at J, with 12 bases between the two ends. The CDR3 runs 14 residues.

This clone was counted between two and nine times. V is TRBV29-1 and J is TRBJ2-5; a weak D match, TRBD2 (5 bases). V shed 7 bases and J shed 5 bases, with 17 bases lying between them. The CDR3 runs to 13 residues. Germline V gene sequence: CDR1 SQVTM, CDR2 ANQGSEA. CDR3 sequence reads: CSGYTSSAETQYF. In DNA form, the CDR3 reads TGCAGCGGTTATACTAGTTCCGCGGAGACCCAGTACTTC.

The rearrangement links TRBV6-2 or TRBV6-3 to TRBJ2-2; TRBD1 agrees at 8 bases. J gave up 5 bases and V 4 bases, and 6 bases lay outside the gene matches. Germline values: CDR1 MNHEY, CDR2 SVGEGT. The CDR3 is 15 amino acids. The CDR3 nucleotides read TGTGCCAGCAGTTTGGACAGGGTAAATACCGGGGAGCTGTTTTTT. Translated: CASSLDRVNTGELFF.

This chain connects TRBV28 to TRBJ2-7; the D is unclear. V lost 2 bases, J lost 1 base, and 12 bases lay in between. CDR1 and CDR2 (germline): MDHEN, SYDVKM. The CDR3 covers 15 residues. CDR3 nucleotide sequence: TGTGCCAGCAGTTTAAACGGGCCAGGTTCCTACGAGCAGTACTTC. Amino acid sequence: CASSLNGPGSYEQYF.

The CDR3 here is CASSVAATRSYNEQFF. For the CDR3, the DNA is TGTGCCAGCAGCGTAGCGGCGACCAGATCCTACAATGAGCAGTTCTTC. The chain couples TRBV9 to TRBJ2-1; D is undetermined. The CDR3 covers 16 residues. Trimming took off 0 bases at V and 1 base at J, with 11 bases between the two ends. The V gene's germline CDR1 is SGDLS and CDR2 YYNGEE.

The V and J genes are TRBV29-1 and TRBJ2-1; no clear D gene. V was clipped by 3 bases and J by 6 bases, with 12 bases between them. Germline lookup yields CDR1 SQVTM and CDR2 ANQGSEA. The CDR3 contains 13 residues. The CDR3 here is CSVDVNQFNEQFF. The CDR3 nucleotides are TGCAGCGTTGACGTAAACCAGTTCAATGAGCAGTTCTTC.

This sequence joins TRBV19 and TRBJ2-3; TRBD2 might be the D (6 bases). There are 15 residues in the CDR3. The germline V gene has CDR1 LNHDA and CDR2 SQIVND (reference sequence). The V end lost 10 bases, the J end lost 1 base, and 18 bases lay between the germline ends. The CDR3 DNA follows: TGTGCCACTAGCCTTGGAGGGACCGGCACAGATACGCAGTATTTT. It yields the protein CATSLGGTGTDTQYF.

This clone has ten or more counts. This chain uses TRBV15 with TRBJ2-3; perhaps TRBD2 as D (5 bases). The CDR3 consists of 16 residues. Trimming took off 0 bases at V and 4 bases at J, with 14 bases between the two ends. Germline CDR1 reads LNHNV; CDR2 reads YYDKDF (reference sequence). The CDR3 here is CATSRDRGSGSDTQYF. Here the CDR3 DNA reads TGTGCCACCAGCAGAGATCGCGGGTCTGGCTCAGATACGCAGTATTTT.

The chain has TRBV7-6 and TRBJ2-3; TRBD2 agrees at 8 bases. The CDR3 has 16 residues. With V trimmed by 2 bases and J by 2 bases, 6 bases remained unmatched. Germline V gene data show CDR1 as SGHVS and CDR2 as FNYEAQ. DNA for the CDR3: TGTGCCAGCAGCTTATTGGCGGGAGGAATCACAGATACGCAGTATTTT. Encoded protein: CASSLLAGGITDTQYF.

This chain connects TRBV4-3 to TRBJ2-7; TRBD2 aligns across 10 bases. J was trimmed by 0 bases and V by 0 bases; bases with no gene match: 5. The CDR3 totals 17 residues. The germline gives CDR1 LGHNA, CDR2 YSLEER. In nucleotides, the CDR3 is TGCGCCAGCAGCCAAGATATAGCGGGGGGTATCTCCTACGAGCAGTACTTC. This sequence encodes CASSQDIAGGISYEQYF.

In its sample, this clone was seen once. V usage is TRBV3-1 (or the pseudogene TRBV3-2) and J usage is TRBJ1-2, with D possibly TRBD1 on 5 matching bases. Germline loops: CDR1 LGHDT, CDR2 YNNKEL (reference sequence). Trimming took off 4 bases at V and 1 base at J, with 10 bases between the two ends. The CDR3 length is 14 residues. The DNA of the CDR3 is TGTGCCAGCAGCCTAGGACACTTTAACTATGGCTACACCTTC. It specifies CASSLGHFNYGYTF.

This chain connects TRBV10-3 to TRBJ2-1, with D perhaps TRBD1 (5 bases). In germline, CDR1 is ENHRY, CDR2 SYGVKD. The length of the CDR3 is 13 residues. V dropped 5 bases and J dropped 5 bases, with 10 bases sitting between them. CDR3 DNA: TGTGCCATCAGTACGCAGGGAAACAATGAGCAGTTCTTC. Amino acid sequence: CAISTQGNNEQFF.

The chain carries TRBV27 and TRBJ1-3; D perhaps matches TRBD1 (5 bases). The CDR3 has 17 amino acids. Germline V CDR1 and CDR2: MNHEY, SMNVEV (reference sequence). The V end lost 5 bases, the J end lost 1 base, and 18 bases lay between the germline ends. CDR3 in amino acids: CASSGDGDFLSGNTIYF. In DNA form, the CDR3 reads TGTGCCAGCAGTGGGGACGGGGATTTTTTATCTGGAAACACCATATATTTT.

V is TRBV9 and J is TRBJ2-7; D is perhaps TRBD1 (5 bases). With 0 bases removed from V and 1 base from J, the gap between germline ends came to 11 bases. This CDR3 is built from 15 residues. Germline values: CDR1 SGDLS, CDR2 YYNGEE. DNA of the CDR3: TGTGCCAGCAGCGTAGCAGGAGCAGGGTCCTACGAGCAGTACTTC. Translation gives CASSVAGAGSYEQYF.

This clone was counted once. The V call is TRBV5-4, the J call TRBJ1-5; weak D call: TRBD1 (6 bases). Trimming cost V 4 bases and J 1 base, with 9 bases left between them. The CDR3 sequence is 14 residues long. In germline, CDR1 is SGHNT, CDR2 YYREEE (reference sequence). Written as DNA, the CDR3 is TGTGCCAGCAGCATCACAGGGAGCAATCAGCCCCAGCATTTT. Translating gives CASSITGSNQPQHF.